The 12 T cell receptor beta chains below all came from one sample that was sequenced in a study of Ad26.COV2.S vaccination and SARS-CoV-2 variants. Measured with immunoSEQ multiplex PCR; TCRdb has only the in-frame clones, and not every one. The table shows roughly 500,000 clones, with about 83% occurring only once. As to treatment: over 15 received Ad26.COV2.S at low or high dose, single or two shots; five or six received placebo; per-sample allocation not given. Specimen acquisition occurred on day 63 following the initial vaccine or placebo injection. The material was peripheral blood, obtained in a trial of Ad26.COV2.S vaccine versus placebo. The receptors were gathered from a person between 18 and 59 years old who received the Ad26.COV2.S COVID-19 vaccine or a placebo.

This chain connects TRBV19 to TRBJ1-2; 7 bases line up with TRBD1. Germline-derived CDR1 and CDR2 are LNHDA and SQIVND (reference sequence). Trimming removed 5 bases from V and 5 bases from J; junction bases left unmatched: 5. CDR3 length: 13 residues. The CDR3 reads CASSGQVRYGYTF. The CDR3 region has the DNA TGTGCCAGTAGTGGACAGGTCCGATATGGCTACACCTTC.

The chain employs TRBV30 and TRBJ2-3; TRBD2 matches 7 bases. Germline lookup yields CDR1 GTSNPN and CDR2 SVGIG (reference sequence). The CDR3 loop spans 13 amino acids. V shed 6 bases and J 0 bases; nucleotides not matched to a gene: 3. The CDR3 DNA reads TGTGCCTGCACTAGCGACAGCACAGATACGCAGTATTTT. Amino acids: CACTSDSTDTQYF.

This chain uses TRBV10-3 with TRBJ2-1; D possibly corresponds to TRBD2 (5 bases). The CDR3 totals 14 residues. Per germline, CDR1 ENHRY and CDR2 SYGVKD. The V end was cut by 4 bases, the J end by 7 bases, with 14 bases between. CDR3: CAISAGTLLNEQFF. As DNA, the CDR3 is TGTGCCATCAGTGCGGGAACGCTTTTGAATGAGCAGTTCTTC.

V is TRBV5-8 and J is TRBJ2-1; TRBD1 matches 8 bases. Unmatched junction bases numbered 3, after V lost 3 bases and J lost 1 base. Looked up from germline, CDR1 is SGHTS and CDR2 is YDEGEE. This CDR3 comprises 15 residues. The DNA for the CDR3 is TGTGCCAGCAGCTCGACAGGGGCTTCCTACAATGAGCAGTTCTTC. Translation gives CASSSTGASYNEQFF.

This sequence joins TRBV27 and TRBJ2-1; TRBD2 matches at 7 bases. CDR1 is MNHEY, CDR2 SMNVEV, per germline (reference sequence). The length of the CDR3 is 15 residues. Trimming cost V 3 bases and J 7 bases; bases outside gene matches: 9. For the CDR3, the DNA is TGTGCCAGCAGTTTTTCGGGCGGGAGTGCGAATGAGCAGTTCTTC. Encoded protein: CASSFSGGSANEQFF.

This sequence joins TRBV19 and TRBJ1-5, with 7 positions matching TRBD1. The CDR3 extends over 12 amino acids. Unmatched junction bases numbered 5, after V lost 9 bases and J lost 6 bases. Looked up from germline, CDR1 is LNHDA and CDR2 is SQIVND (reference sequence). The CDR3, as DNA: TGTGCCAGCAATGAGGGGGCTCAGCCCCAGCATTTT. Translating it yields CASNEGAQPQHF.

There are a few counts of this clone. This sequence joins TRBV5-8 and TRBJ1-5; D is unclear. The CDR3 has 15 amino acids. The germline V and J ends were trimmed by 4 bases and 3 bases, with 14 bases remaining between them. The V gene's germline CDR1 is SGHTS and CDR2 YDEGEE. This CDR3 is CASSPGLIPNQPQHF. For the CDR3, the DNA is TGTGCCAGCAGCCCAGGACTGATCCCCAATCAGCCCCAGCATTTT.

CDR3 protein: CASSSGTSAEQYF. The CDR3 nucleotides are TGTGCCAGCAGCTCCGGGACTAGCGCCGAGCAGTACTTC. The gene calls are TRBV5-4 and TRBJ2-7; 10 nucleotides agree with TRBD2. Unmatched junction bases numbered 3, after V lost 3 bases and J lost 6 bases. The CDR3 has 13 amino acids. Germline CDR1 is SGHNT and CDR2 is YYREEE (reference sequence).

The V call is TRBV4-3, the J call TRBJ2-7, with D possibly TRBD1 on 5 matching bases. There are 14 residues in the CDR3. The V gene lost 4 bases and the J gene lost 7 bases, with 17 bases spanning the gap. CDR1 is LGHNA, CDR2 YSLEER, per germline. The CDR3 here is CASSPGPQGREQYF. CDR3 DNA: TGCGCCAGCAGCCCGGGCCCCCAGGGTCGGGAGCAGTACTTC.

The rearrangement joins TRBV30 to TRBJ1-2, with a weak D call TRBD1 (5 bases). Germline CDR1 GTSNPN, CDR2 SVGIG (reference sequence). V was pared by 5 bases and J by 2 bases, with 9 bases between. This CDR3 has 12 residues. CDR3 amino acids: CAWGRDNYGYTF. As DNA, the CDR3 is TGTGCCTGGGGCCGGGACAACTATGGCTACACCTTC.

This sequence joins TRBV11-2 and TRBJ2-1, with D perhaps given as TRBD1 or TRBD2 (5 bases each). CDR3 length: 16 amino acids. V gave up 5 bases and J gave up 0 bases, with 14 bases separating them. Germline lookup yields CDR1 SGHAT and CDR2 FQNNGV. CDR3 region: CASSPLGGNSYNEQFF. DNA of the CDR3: TGTGCCAGCAGCCCCCTTGGGGGTAACTCCTACAATGAGCAGTTCTTC.

This clone was seen just once. The V and J genes are TRBV7-3 and TRBJ2-2, with D perhaps matching TRBD2 (5 bases). V was shortened by 6 bases and J by 6 bases, with 11 bases between the two germline ends. The CDR3 has 13 amino acids. CDR1 SGHTA and CDR2 FQGTGA come from the germline V gene. CDR3 nucleotides: TGTGCCAGCAGTCCTCTGCGGGCCGGGGAGCTGTTTTTT. This sequence encodes CASSPLRAGELFF.